The 2 T cell receptor beta chains below come from one sample, sequenced in a study of CD8 T cells in ankylosing spondylitis. TCRdb reprocessed the 5' RACE reads with MiXCR, giving one entry per CDR3 protein. The sample includes about 460,000 distinct CDR3 sequences, less than 6% of them seen just once. The antigens of these receptors remain unknown. General study findings and limits: Among TCR beta sequences, a motif of 7 to 9 highly homologous variants appeared characteristic of ankylosing spondylitis blood.

The sample consisted of blood, either unsorted or a sorted T cell fraction (not recorded which). Source of these receptors: a male donor with ankylosing spondylitis.

This clonotype has ten or more counts. The genes are TRBV25-1 and TRBJ1-2; D uncertain. The CDR3 loop spans 13 amino acids. V lost 3 bases and J lost 4, with 9 bases in between. Germline-derived CDR1 and CDR2 are MGHDK and SYGVNS. The CDR3 here is CASSDIGSYGYTF. DNA for the CDR3: TGTGCCAGCAGTGACATAGGGAGCTATGGCTACACCTTC.

This clonotype has at least ten counts. CDR3 sequence (DNA): TGTGCCAGCAGCGTCCCCTTTCGCGGGAGGACGGACGAGCAGTACTTC. As protein: CASSVPFRGRTDEQYF. The genes are TRBV9 and TRBJ2-7; 8 bases fit TRBD2. The junction had 12 bases not matched to a gene; V was cut back by 2 bases and J by 5 bases. The CDR3 length is 16 residues. Germline V gives CDR1 SGDLS, CDR2 YYNGEE.